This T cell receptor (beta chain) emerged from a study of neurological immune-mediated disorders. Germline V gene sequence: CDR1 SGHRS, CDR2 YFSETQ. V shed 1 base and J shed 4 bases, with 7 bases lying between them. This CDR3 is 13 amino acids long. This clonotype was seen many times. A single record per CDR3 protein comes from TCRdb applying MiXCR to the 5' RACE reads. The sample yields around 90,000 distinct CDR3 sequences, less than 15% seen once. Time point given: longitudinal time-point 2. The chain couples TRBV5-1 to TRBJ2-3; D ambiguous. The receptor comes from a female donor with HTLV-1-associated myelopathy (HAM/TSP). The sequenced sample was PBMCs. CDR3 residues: CASSLLSSDTQYF. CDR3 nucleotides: TGCGCCAGCAGCTTGTTGTCGTCAGATACGCAGTATTTT.